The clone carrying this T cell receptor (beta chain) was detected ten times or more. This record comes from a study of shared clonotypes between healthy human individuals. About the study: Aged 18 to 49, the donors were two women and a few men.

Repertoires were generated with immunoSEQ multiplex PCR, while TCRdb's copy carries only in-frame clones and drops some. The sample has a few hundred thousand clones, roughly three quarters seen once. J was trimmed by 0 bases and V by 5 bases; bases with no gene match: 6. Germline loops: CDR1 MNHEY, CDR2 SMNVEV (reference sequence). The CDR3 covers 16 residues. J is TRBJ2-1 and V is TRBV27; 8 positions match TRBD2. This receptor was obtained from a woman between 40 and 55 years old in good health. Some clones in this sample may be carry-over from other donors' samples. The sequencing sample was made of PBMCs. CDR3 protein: CASSGTRRGSYNEQFF. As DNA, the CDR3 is TGTGCCAGCAGTGGGACTAGGCGGGGCTCCTACAATGAGCAGTTCTTC.